These 28 T cell receptor beta chains were sequenced from one sample in a study of shared clonotypes between healthy human individuals. Produced via immunoSEQ multiplex PCR; TCRdb's table is partial and in-frame only. The sample has roughly 1,100,000 clones, 65% to 75% seen once. Material: memory CD4+ T cells sorted from blood. Subset: CD45RA-negative fraction. The receptors were sampled from a man in his late teens or twenties in good health.

The chain couples TRBV4-1 to TRBJ2-4; D call uncertain. The CDR3 is 15 amino acids. Trimming shortened V by 2 bases and J by 6 bases, and 14 bases separated the two germline ends. Germline CDR1 reads MGHRA; CDR2 reads YSYEKL. The DNA for the CDR3 is TGCGCCAGCAGCCAACCCCCGGTCGGTGGAAACATTCAGTACTTC. Translated, it gives CASSQPPVGGNIQYF.

This chain uses TRBV10-3 with TRBJ2-1; D gene unclear. From germline, CDR1 is ENHRY and CDR2 SYGVKD. V was pared by 6 bases and J by 6 bases, with 9 bases between. The CDR3 has 12 amino acids. CDR3 sequence reads: CAISSTSNEQFF. CDR3 sequence (DNA): TGTGCCATCAGCAGTACCAGCAATGAGCAGTTCTTC.

There are many counts of this clone. Other DNA sequences in the same sample also yield this CDR3. The rearrangement joins TRBV28 to TRBJ1-2; D unclear. The V end lost 0 bases, the J end lost 6 bases, and 5 bases lay between the germline ends. The germline CDR1 and CDR2 sequences are MDHEN and SYDVKM. The CDR3 sequence is 12 residues long. CDR3 loop: CASSLWGNGYTF. CDR3 bases: TGTGCCAGCAGTTTATGGGGGAATGGCTACACCTTC.

This chain uses TRBV5-6 with TRBJ1-6, with 7 positions matching TRBD1. CDR3 length equals 14 residues. J gave up 7 bases and V 3 bases, and 4 bases lay outside the gene matches. Per germline, CDR1 SGHDT and CDR2 YYEEEE. CDR3 sequence reads: CASSYGTENSPLHF. As DNA, the CDR3 is TGTGCCAGCAGCTACGGGACAGAAAATTCACCCCTCCACTTT.

The V call is TRBV6-6, the J call TRBJ1-6, with a tentative D call TRBD1 (5 bases). The germline V gene encodes CDR1 MNHNY and CDR2 SVGAGI (reference sequence). The V and J ends lost 0 bases and 8 bases respectively, with 11 bases between them. The CDR3 is 15 residues long. The CDR3 here is CASSYSFQGDSPLHF. CDR3 nucleotide sequence: TGTGCCAGCAGTTACTCATTCCAGGGCGATTCACCCCTCCACTTT.

This clone was observed a handful of times. The V and J genes are TRBV19 and TRBJ1-2, with TRBD1 identical over 7 bases. CDR1 and CDR2 from the germline V gene are LNHDA and SQIVND (reference sequence). This CDR3 region has 14 residues. After removal of 5 bases from V and 4 bases from J, the junction contained 7 bases not matched to a gene. The CDR3 bases are TGTGCCAGTAGTCCCGGACAGGCGCTCTATGGCTACACCTTC. It translates to CASSPGQALYGYTF.

The V gene is TRBV4-2, the J gene TRBJ2-3; 9 bases fit TRBD2. The ends lost 4 bases at V and 3 bases at J; junction bases unmatched: 5. Germline CDR1 is LGHNA and CDR2 is YNFKEQ. The CDR3 runs 15 residues. CDR3 bases: TGTGCCAGCAGCCCTGGCGGGGGGGGAACAGATACGCAGTATTTT. Translation gives CASSPGGGGTDTQYF.

The J gene is TRBJ1-6, the V gene TRBV9, with TRBD1 identical over 9 bases. V lost 3 bases and J lost 5; bases outside the gene matches: 3. The CDR3 has 15 residues. Germline loops: CDR1 SGDLS, CDR2 YYNGEE. This CDR3 is CASSAGQGHNSPLHF. CDR3 coding DNA: TGTGCCAGCAGCGCCGGACAGGGGCATAATTCACCCCTCCACTTT.

The chain carries TRBV5-3 and TRBJ1-5; D not certain. TRBV5-3 is labeled an ORF, and its function is uncertain. CDR3 length: 13 amino acids. The CDR3 DNA is TGTGCAGTGTGGGGAACCCCCAATCAGCCCCAGCATTTT. As protein: CAVWGTPNQPQHF.

The V call is TRBV4-3, the J call TRBJ2-1, with a weak D call TRBD2 (6 bases). The CDR3 spans 16 residues. Trimming left V 0 bases short and J 7 bases short, with 16 bases between. Germline CDR1 is LGHNA and CDR2 is YSLEER. The CDR3 DNA is TGCGCCAGCAGCCAAGATAGCGGAGCGTGGGGGAATGAGCAGTTCTTC. Amino acids: CASSQDSGAWGNEQFF.

The genes are TRBV28 and TRBJ1-5, with 8 bases lining up with TRBD1. The CDR3 loop spans 17 amino acids. CDR1 is MDHEN and CDR2 is SYDVKM in the germline V gene. The V gene end was trimmed by 2 bases and the J gene end by 4 bases; junction bases not matched to a gene: 10. CDR3 nucleotides: TGTGCCAGCAGTTTAATGAAGGGGACAGGAGGAAATCAGCCCCAGCATTTT. Its translation: CASSLMKGTGGNQPQHF.

The chain employs TRBV2 and TRBJ1-2; 7 nucleotides agree with TRBD1. J lost 3 bases, V lost 8 bases, and 12 bases had no gene match. Germline V gene data show CDR1 as SNHLY and CDR2 as FYNNEI. This CDR3 has 15 residues. DNA of the CDR3: TGTGCCAGCTTATTCGGCCCCACAGGGGACTATGGCTACACCTTC. Translated, it gives CASLFGPTGDYGYTF.

The genes are TRBV15 and TRBJ1-6, with D possibly matching TRBD1 (6 bases). This CDR3 comprises 18 residues. Looked up from germline, CDR1 is LNHNV and CDR2 is YYDKDF (reference sequence). With 1 base removed from V and 0 bases from J, the gap between germline ends came to 13 bases. The CDR3 nucleotides are TGTGCCACCAGCAGAGTACAGGGTTCGGGCTCCTATAATTCACCCCTCCACTTT. Translated: CATSRVQGSGSYNSPLHF.

This chain links TRBV2 with TRBJ1-1; 8 nucleotides agree with TRBD1. Germline V gives CDR1 SNHLY, CDR2 FYNNEI. The CDR3 is 13 residues long. The ends lost 4 bases at V and 10 bases at J; junction bases unmatched: 8. In nucleotides, the CDR3 is TGTGCCAGCAGTGCCCGAGACAGGGGAGTAGCTTTCTTT. Residues: CASSARDRGVAFF.

The J gene is TRBJ2-2, the V gene TRBV5-4; D tentatively fits TRBD1 or TRBD2 (8 bases each). The ends were cut back, 4 bases at V and 6 bases at J, with 16 bases in the middle. The CDR3 has 15 residues. CDR1 is SGHNT and CDR2 is YYREEE in the germline V gene (reference sequence). CDR3 bases: TGTGCCAGCAGCGCGGGAGGACAGGGCTCCGGGGAGCTGTTTTTT. As protein: CASSAGGQGSGELFF.

The V gene is TRBV9, the J gene TRBJ1-5, with D possibly being TRBD1 (6 bases). Trimming removed 4 bases at V and 4 bases at J, with 15 bases between. This CDR3 has 15 residues. The germline V gene encodes CDR1 SGDLS and CDR2 YYNGEE. The CDR3 here is CASSQGGQLNQPQHF. The CDR3 nucleotides are TGTGCCAGCAGCCAAGGGGGGCAGCTGAATCAGCCCCAGCATTTT.

V usage is TRBV29-1 and J usage is TRBJ2-5; D may correspond to TRBD1 or TRBD2 (5 bases each). Trimming left V 6 bases short and J 5 bases short, with 7 bases between. Germline assignment: CDR1 SQVTM and CDR2 ANQGSEA. CDR3 length equals 10 residues. CDR3 sequence (DNA): TGCAGCGTCCGGGACGAGACCCAGTACTTC. Residues: CSVRDETQYF.

CDR3 in amino acids: CASSPPTGVNTGELFF. The CDR3 DNA reads TGTGCCAGCTCACCTCCCACAGGGGTAAACACCGGGGAGCTGTTTTTT. J is TRBJ2-2 and V is TRBV18; 7 positions agree with TRBD1. CDR1 and CDR2 from the germline V gene are KGHSH and LQKENI. The CDR3 contains 16 residues. Trimming removed 3 bases from V and 2 bases from J; junction bases left unmatched: 6.

The V gene is TRBV30, the J gene TRBJ1-6, with 7 positions matching TRBD1. The CDR3 runs to 14 residues. Germline V gene lookup returns CDR1 GTSNPN and CDR2 SVGIG (reference sequence). V shed 1 base and J 8 bases; nucleotides not matched to a gene: 5. In DNA, the CDR3 is TGTGCCTGGAGTGCTGCAGGGGGGGATTCACCCCTCCACTTT. Protein: CAWSAAGGDSPLHF. The variable domain in full, completed from reference TRBV30 and TRBJ1-6, reads SQTIHQWPATLVQPVGSPLSLECTVEGTSNPNLYWYRQAAGRGLQLLFYSVGIGQISSEVPQNLSASRPQDRQFILSSKKLLLSDSGFYLCAWSAAGGDSPLHFGNGTRLTVT.

This clone was seen once. CDR3 protein: CASSSGRSGSPLHF. In nucleotides, the CDR3 is TGTGCCAGCAGTTCCGGGAGGAGTGGGTCACCCCTCCACTTT. The chain couples TRBV6-6 to TRBJ1-6, with D uncertain. Between the trimmed V and J ends, which lost 4 bases and 10 bases, there was a span of 14 bases. The germline V gene encodes CDR1 MNHNY and CDR2 SVGAGI (reference sequence). The CDR3 contains 14 residues.

The rearrangement links TRBV23-1 to TRBJ1-5, with D possibly matching TRBD1 (6 bases). TRBV23-1 is labeled an ORF, and its function is uncertain. V gave up 6 bases and J gave up 7 bases, with 22 bases separating them. The CDR3 extends over 16 amino acids. The CDR3 region is CASSQAPRGGGQPQHF. The CDR3 DNA is TGCGCCAGCAGCCAAGCCCCCAGGGGTGGCGGGCAGCCCCAGCATTTT.

The chain recombines TRBV12-5 with TRBJ1-4; D is unclear. The V end lost 5 bases, the J end lost 3 bases, and 13 bases lay between the germline ends. Germline CDR1 is LGHNT and CDR2 is FRNRAP. The CDR3 is 15 residues long. The CDR3 DNA reads as TGTGCTAGTGGTCAGCCGGGGATGTCTAATGAAAAACTGTTTTTT. Encoded protein: CASGQPGMSNEKLFF.

The CDR3 region is CASSEQGFSGYTF. The CDR3 DNA is TGTGCCAGCAGTGAACAGGGGTTCTCTGGCTACACCTTC. The V and J genes are TRBV6-1 and TRBJ1-2; tentatively, D is TRBD1 (6 bases). The germline CDR1 and CDR2 sequences are MNHNS and SASEGT. This CDR3 spans 13 amino acids. V was pared by 2 bases and J by 7 bases, with 11 bases between.

CDR3 sequence reads: CASSQGDGGARPQHF. For the CDR3, the DNA is TGTGCCAGCAGCCAAGGGGATGGCGGGGCACGGCCCCAGCATTTT. The chain employs TRBV4-2 and TRBJ1-5, with D perhaps matching TRBD1 (5 bases). This CDR3 comprises 15 residues. Per the germline V gene, CDR1 is LGHNA and CDR2 is YNFKEQ. V dropped 1 base and J dropped 9 bases, with 16 bases sitting between them.

J is TRBJ1-1 and V is TRBV28; tentatively, D is TRBD1 (5 bases). Germline assignment: CDR1 MDHEN and CDR2 SYDVKM. CDR3 length: 17 amino acids. Trimming cost V 7 bases and J 1 base, with 22 bases left between them. DNA for the CDR3: TGTGCCAGCAAAAATGGGGCAAAAGGGCCCCAGAACACTGAAGCTTTCTTT. Amino acid sequence: CASKNGAKGPQNTEAFF.

This clone came up a few times. The chain carries TRBV2 and TRBJ1-5, with unresolved D. This CDR3 has 16 residues. Trimming pared 4 bases from V and 3 bases from J, leaving 16 bases between. The germline V gene encodes CDR1 SNHLY and CDR2 FYNNEI. The DNA for the CDR3 is TGTGCCAGCAGTGTGGAAGGGCCCGTCCTCAATCAGCCCCAGCATTTT. Translated: CASSVEGPVLNQPQHF.

V and J are TRBV15 and TRBJ1-2; TRBD1 matches at 8 bases. Germline trimming cut 0 bases from V and 4 bases from J; bases unmatched to any gene: 4. The CDR3 runs 15 residues. Germline loops: CDR1 LNHNV, CDR2 YYDKDF (reference sequence). This CDR3 reads CATSRDAQGVYGYTF. The CDR3 coding sequence is TGTGCCACCAGCAGAGACGCACAGGGGGTCTATGGCTACACCTTC.

The V gene is TRBV10-3, the J gene TRBJ1-2; D is undetermined. The CDR3 covers 13 residues. The V and J ends lost 8 bases and 6 bases respectively, with 16 bases between them. Germline CDR1 ENHRY, CDR2 SYGVKD. The CDR3 DNA reads as TGTGCCATCGAATCCCAGCAAGACCATGGCTACACCTTC. It specifies CAIESQQDHGYTF.